The clone carrying this T cell receptor beta chain has a handful of counts. The antigen remains undetermined. Patients aged 18 to 65 had newly diagnosed hyperthyroidism of under 2 months' duration. The study left out patients who had uncontrolled infection, other autoimmune disease, pregnancy or lactation. This entry belongs to a study of T cells in Graves' hyperthyroidism and ophthalmopathy. Study conclusions and caveats: The model foresaw ophthalmopathy a median approximately 6.3 months prior to onset. Blood held most thyroid clonotypes expanded above 0.001 frequency.

Amplification yielded TCR beta CDR3 regions, with RNA transcripts as the source. First-round RT-PCR with HTBI primers amplified the TCR CDR3 region. TCRdb reprocessed the multiplex PCR reads via MiXCR and lists one record per CDR3 protein. Found here are some 420,000 distinct CDR3 sequences, approximately 14% of them singletons; the top ten hold 5% to 6%. The CDR3 is 14 residues long. The germline gives CDR1 LNHDA, CDR2 SQIVND (reference sequence). Trimming removed 3 bases at V and 6 bases at J, with 14 bases between. The chain has TRBV19 and TRBJ1-2, with TRBD1 as a possible D gene (6 bases). Sequencing used blood. The sequence was collected from a woman aged 18-29 years with Graves' hyperthyroidism. CDR3 sequence (DNA): TGTGCCAGTAGTATCAGCCCAGGGGCTGATGGCTACACCTTC. As protein: CASSISPGADGYTF.